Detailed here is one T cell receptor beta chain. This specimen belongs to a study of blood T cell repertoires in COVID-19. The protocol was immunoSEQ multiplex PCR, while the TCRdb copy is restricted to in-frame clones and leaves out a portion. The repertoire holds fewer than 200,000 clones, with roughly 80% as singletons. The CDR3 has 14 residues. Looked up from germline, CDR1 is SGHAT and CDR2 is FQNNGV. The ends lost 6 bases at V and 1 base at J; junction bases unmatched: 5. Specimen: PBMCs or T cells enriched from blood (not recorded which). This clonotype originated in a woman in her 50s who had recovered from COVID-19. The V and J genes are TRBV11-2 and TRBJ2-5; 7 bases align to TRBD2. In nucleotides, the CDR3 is TGTGCCAGCAGTCCACCTAGCGGCCAAGAGACCCAGTACTTC. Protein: CASSPPSGQETQYF.